Listed below are T cell receptor beta chains from one sample, sequenced in a study of T cells in Graves' hyperthyroidism and ophthalmopathy. TCRdb itself ran the multiplex PCR reads through MiXCR, one entry per CDR3 protein. The sample has roughly 530,000 distinct CDR3 sequences, more than 15% seen once. The specimen was blood. The source is a woman aged 18-29 years with Graves' ophthalmopathy. Both conserved end residues are part of each CDR3. Each record gives: J gene, clone size, D gene, V gene, CDR3 DNA, CDR3 protein. A D gene is named only where the DNA matches it firmly. A clone size is listed for some rows: how often the clone was seen (once, few, many), or a class if it is expanded.

>TRBJ1-1|.|.|TRBV7-2
TGTGCCAGCAGACTAGCGCGGCAGGTGAACACTGAAGCTTTCTTT
CASRLARQVNTEAFF
>TRBJ2-7|.|.|TRBV28
TGTGCCAGCAGTTTACCAGGGGGGGATTCCTACGAGCAGTACTTC
CASSLPGGDSYEQYF
>TRBJ1-1|.|.|TRBV4-3
TGCGCCAGCAGCCCTTCTCCGGGGTCACACACTGAAGCTTTCTTT
CASSPSPGSHTEAFF
>TRBJ2-1|many|.|TRBV5-5
TGTGCCAGCAGCCCGGTCGGACACTACAATGAGCAGTTCTTC
CASSPVGHYNEQFF
>TRBJ2-5|few|.|TRBV5-4
TGTGCCAGCAGCTTGGGAGTCCAGGCAACTCAAGAGACCCAGTACTTC
CASSLGVQATQETQYF
>TRBJ2-1|.|TRBD2|TRBV19
TGTGCCAGCGGTCTAGCGGCGGGGAGCTCCTACAATGAGCAGTTCTTC
CASGLAAGSSYNEQFF
>TRBJ1-2|few|.|TRBV6-5
TGTGCCAGCAGTTACTCTCAGGGCTATGGCTACACCTTC
CASSYSQGYGYTF
>TRBJ1-5|many|.|TRBV6-5
TGTGCCAGCAGTTACGCAGGACAGAATCAGCCCCAGCATTTT
CASSYAGQNQPQHF
>TRBJ2-7|few|.|TRBV28
TGTGCCAGCAGTTATGGCTCGTCCCCCGAGCAGTACTTC
CASSYGSSPEQYF
>TRBJ1-1|many|.|TRBV6-1
TGTGCCGAACGAGGGACCTTGAACACTGAAGCTTTCTTT
CAERGTLNTEAFF
>TRBJ1-4|.|.|TRBV6-1
TGTGCCAGCAGCCTTGGGACGAGGGAAAAACTGTTTTTT
CASSLGTREKLFF
>TRBJ1-5|many|TRBD1|TRBV12-3/TRBV12-4
TGTGCCAGCAGTTCATCCGGGACAGGGGGTGGGCAGCCCCAGCATTTT
CASSSSGTGGGQPQHF
>TRBJ1-4|few|TRBD1|TRBV12-3/TRBV12-4
TGTGCCAGCAGTCTGGGACAGACTCAGAATGAAAAACTGTTTTTT
CASSLGQTQNEKLFF
>TRBJ1-2|.|TRBD1|TRBV3-1
TGTGCCAGCAGCCGCGCCGGGACAGACAATAATGGCTACACCTTC
CASSRAGTDNNGYTF
>TRBJ1-2|many|.|TRBV20-1
TGCAGTGCTAGACAGCCGTATGGCTACACCTTC
CSARQPYGYTF
>TRBJ2-2|many|.|TRBV12-3/TRBV12-4
TGTGCCAGCAGCCCCGGACTGAACACCGGGGAGCTGTTTTTT
CASSPGLNTGELFF
>TRBJ1-2|many|TRBD1|TRBV29-1
TGCAGCGTTGAGGACAGGAAAAACTATGGCTACACCTTC
CSVEDRKNYGYTF
>TRBJ1-6|many|.|TRBV3-1
TGTGCCAGCAGCCAAGATAGGGGGGATACGACGGAATCACCCCTCCACTTT
CASSQDRGDTTESPLHF
>TRBJ1-2|.|TRBD1|TRBV9
TGTGCCAGCAGCGTAGTCTGGGTTGGGGACAGGGTGGTTGGCGGCTACACCTTC
CASSVVWVGDRVVGGYTF
>TRBJ2-1|.|TRBD2|TRBV11-2
TGTGCCAGCAGCCGGACGACTAGCGGGACGGGTGAGCAGTTCTTC
CASSRTTSGTGEQFF
>TRBJ2-1|few|TRBD1|TRBV12-3/TRBV12-4
TGTGCCAGCAGCCCCGGACAGGGCATCTACAATGAGCAGTTCTTC
CASSPGQGIYNEQFF
>TRBJ2-3|many|.|TRBV11-2
TGTGCCAGCAGCTTACCTCGTCCGACAGATACGCAGTATTTT
CASSLPRPTDTQYF
>TRBJ1-2|.|TRBD1|TRBV30
TGTGCCAGTAGTCCAGGGACAGGGGTCGGCTACACCTTC
CASSPGTGVGYTF
>TRBJ2-5|many|.|TRBV10-3
TGTGCCATCAGTGAGGGAAGAGACAGGAACCAAGAGACCCAGTACTTC
CAISEGRDRNQETQYF
>TRBJ2-5|many|.|TRBV2
TGTGCCAGCAGTGCCGCGGGTCCTAACGGGAAGACCCAGTACTTC
CASSAAGPNGKTQYF
>TRBJ2-3|many|TRBD2|TRBV6-4
TGTGCCAGCAGTCCGGGACTAGCGGACACAGATACGCAGTATTTT
CASSPGLADTDTQYF
>TRBJ2-7|.|TRBD1|TRBV5-6
TGTGCCAGCAGACCCCGGGACAGGGTAACCTACGAGCAGTACTTC
CASRPRDRVTYEQYF
>TRBJ1-4|few|.|TRBV12-3/TRBV12-4
TGTGCCAGCAAGGCGGGGGGTGCTAATGAAAAACTGTTTTTT
CASKAGGANEKLFF
>TRBJ1-1|many|.|TRBV28
TGTGCCAGCAGTTCCCCGATGAGGCAGCAGGCTTTCTTT
CASSSPMRQQAFF
>TRBJ1-3|many|.|TRBV2
TGTGCCAGCGGTCCCGGCCCGAGCTCTGGAAACACCATATATTTT
CASGPGPSSGNTIYF
>TRBJ1-5|.|.|TRBV6-1
TGTGCCAGCAGTGATTCTGAAACCTACAGGGGCAATCAGCCCCAGCATTTT
CASSDSETYRGNQPQHF
>TRBJ2-2|few|TRBD1|TRBV9
TGTGCCAGCAGCCCGAGGACAGGGATAAGCACCGGGGAGCTGTTTTTT
CASSPRTGISTGELFF
>TRBJ2-3|many|.|TRBV12-3/TRBV12-4
TGTGCCAGCAGTTTTGACCTCCGATCAGATACGCAGTATTTT
CASSFDLRSDTQYF
>TRBJ2-1|many|TRBD1|TRBV5-6
TGTGCCGGAGGACAGGGGGCCTACAATGAGCAGTTCTTC
CAGGQGAYNEQFF
>TRBJ1-6|few|TRBD1|TRBV27
TGTGCCAGCAGCTTGCGGGACAGGGGACTACCCCTCCACTTT
CASSLRDRGLPLHF
>TRBJ2-1|.|TRBD2|TRBV19
TGTGCCAGTAGTATAATACTAGCGGATTACAATGAGCAGTTCTTC
CASSIILADYNEQFF
>TRBJ2-3|.|TRBD1|TRBV25-1
TGTGCCAGCAGCGAATCCGGGACAGGGGGATTATCTAGCACAGATACGCAGTATTTT
CASSESGTGGLSSTDTQYF
>TRBJ1-2|few|.|TRBV28
TGTGCCAGCAGTTTAAGGGCCGTGAAGGGCTACACCTTC
CASSLRAVKGYTF
>TRBJ1-2|.|.|TRBV2
TGTGCCAGCGGGGAGGCACCGGGACGAGATGGCTACACCTTC
CASGEAPGRDGYTF
>TRBJ1-4|few|.|TRBV20-1
TGCAGTGCTAGAGATTTGGATGAGGGTGAAAAACTGTTTTTT
CSARDLDEGEKLFF
>TRBJ2-1|few|TRBD2|TRBV6-1
TGTGCCAGCAGGGGGACTAGCGGGGGCTCCTACAATGAGCAGTTCTTC
CASRGTSGGSYNEQFF
>TRBJ2-1|many|.|TRBV3-1
TGTGCCAGCAGCAAGGGGTTGGGGGCCTACAATGAGCAGTTCTTC
CASSKGLGAYNEQFF